The 18 T cell receptor beta chains below all came from one sample that was sequenced in a study of vaccination and CD4 T cells after COVID-19. What these receptors recognize is not known. Sequenced with the Oncomine TCR Beta short-read assay was DNA taken from cultured CD4+ T cells. TCRdb analysed the PCR reads with MiXCR anew, one entry per CDR3 protein. The table shows tens of thousands of distinct CDR3 sequences, with 35% to 40% occurring only once. Time point indicated: late sampling 161 to 241 days after vaccination in a few convalescent patients. Treatment reported: approximately 9-day PBMC culture with coronavirus spike peptide pools or control peptides (ViraFEST assay). This sample comprised CD4+ T cells from blood, cultured in vitro, obtained about 7 months after SARS-CoV-2 vaccination. These receptors originate from a human donor who had recovered from COVID-19.

This clonotype showed up just once. The rearrangement uses TRBV6-1 and TRBJ2-3, with 12 bases that match TRBD2. The CDR3 has 15 amino acids. J was trimmed by 6 bases and V by 6 bases; bases with no gene match: 7. Germline CDR1 reads MNHNS; CDR2 reads SASEGT. For the CDR3, the DNA is TGTGCCAGCAGGGGACTAGCGGGCCTCGGTGATACGCAGTATTTT. Translation: CASRGLAGLGDTQYF.

This clonotype was seen a handful of times. V and J are TRBV7-6 and TRBJ2-3, with TRBD2 identical over 7 bases. The CDR3 covers 18 residues. Germline V gene data show CDR1 as SGHVS and CDR2 as FNYEAQ. V shed 2 bases and J 0 bases; nucleotides not matched to a gene: 11. The CDR3 nucleotides are TGTGCCAGCAGCTTAACCGGCCCAAGCGGGGCTAGCACAGATACGCAGTATTTT. Translating gives CASSLTGPSGASTDTQYF.

This chain connects TRBV7-6 to TRBJ2-7, with D unresolved. V was clipped by 4 bases and J by 0 bases, with 19 bases between them. The CDR3 covers 17 residues. Germline CDR1 is SGHVS and CDR2 is FNYEAQ. The CDR3 DNA is TGTGCCAGCAGCTCCCGATACAGAGGATCTGCCTCCTACGAGCAGTACTTC. Its protein product is CASSSRYRGSASYEQYF.

The sample holds a few counts of this clonotype. This chain links TRBV7-8 with TRBJ2-7; D assignment may be TRBD1 or TRBD2 (5 bases each). Between the trimmed V and J ends, which lost 5 bases and 3 bases, there was a span of 17 bases. CDR1 and CDR2 (germline): SGHVS, FQNEAQ. The CDR3 totals 15 residues. The CDR3 DNA follows: TGTGCCAGCAGCCAATTGCTCGGGGCGGGCTACGAGCAGTACTTC. It specifies CASSQLLGAGYEQYF.

The rearrangement uses TRBV20-1 and TRBJ2-3; maybe TRBD2 (9 bases). The CDR3 totals 17 residues. From germline, CDR1 is DFQATT and CDR2 SNEGSKA (reference sequence). Deletions cut 3 bases from V and 5 bases from J, with 24 bases between. CDR3 residues: CSASGQGRGRALDTQYF. The CDR3 bases are TGCAGTGCTAGTGGACAGGGACGCGGGAGGGCCTTAGATACGCAGTATTTT.

The rearrangement joins TRBV5-8 to TRBJ2-7; the D gene is possibly TRBD2 (5 bases). CDR3 length: 17 amino acids. V shed 4 bases and J shed 4 bases, with 24 bases lying between them. Germline V CDR1 and CDR2: SGHTS, YDEGEE. CDR3 nucleotide sequence: TGTGCCAGCAGCCCTAATGGGTTCACGTTTGGGAGTTACGAGCAGTACTTC. Its translation: CASSPNGFTFGSYEQYF.

The V call is TRBV6-1, the J call TRBJ2-1; TRBD1 matches 8 bases. Germline V gene data show CDR1 as MNHNS and CDR2 as SASEGT. The V segment lost 7 bases and the J segment 2 bases; nucleotides outside the gene matches: 7. The CDR3 length is 15 residues. The CDR3 region is CASTAGQGPYNEQFF. The CDR3 bases are TGTGCCAGCACCGCCGGACAGGGCCCCTACAATGAGCAGTTCTTC.

This chain uses TRBV20-1 with TRBJ2-7, with D perhaps TRBD1 (6 bases). CDR1 DFQATT and CDR2 SNEGSKA come from the germline V gene (reference sequence). V lost 4 bases and J 6 bases, leaving 16 bases between the germline ends. The CDR3 loop spans 13 amino acids. The DNA of the CDR3 is TGCAGTGCTATCCTAAGGGGGAATGTCGAGCAGTACTTC. Translating gives CSAILRGNVEQYF.

The gene calls are TRBV20-1 and TRBJ2-7; 11 bases line up with TRBD1. The length of the CDR3 is 17 residues. Germline CDR1 DFQATT, CDR2 SNEGSKA (reference sequence). J was trimmed by 2 bases and V by 3 bases; bases with no gene match: 12. The CDR3, as DNA: TGCAGTGCTAGGCCCATGGGGACAGGGGGTAGAACCTACGAGCAGTACTTC. Encoded protein: CSARPMGTGGRTYEQYF.

V gene TRBV7-2 combines with J gene TRBJ2-1, with TRBD2 matching over 7 bases. Germline V gives CDR1 SGHTA, CDR2 FQGNSA. CDR3 length: 15 residues. V shed 0 bases and J 3 bases; nucleotides not matched to a gene: 2. CDR3 residues: CASSLAASGYNEQFF. DNA of the CDR3: TGTGCCAGCAGCTTAGCGGCTAGCGGCTACAATGAGCAGTTCTTC.

The V and J genes are TRBV6-5 and TRBJ2-1; TRBD1 agrees at 8 bases. Germline CDR1 MNHEY, CDR2 SVGAGI. The CDR3 is 15 amino acids. Unmatched junction bases numbered 3, after V lost 1 base and J lost 4 bases. In DNA, the CDR3 is TGTGCCAGCAGTTACTTGGGGACAGGATACAATGAGCAGTTCTTC. This sequence encodes CASSYLGTGYNEQFF.

J is TRBJ2-1 and V is TRBV9, with 7 bases identical to TRBD1. From germline, CDR1 is SGDLS and CDR2 YYNGEE. The V and J ends lost 0 bases and 6 bases, in that order; junction bases with no gene match: 9. This CDR3 is built from 16 residues. The CDR3 DNA reads TGTGCCAGCAGCGTAGGGGCCGGGACAGCCACCAATGAGCAGTTCTTC. Encoded protein: CASSVGAGTATNEQFF. Full variable domain (missing parts from reference TRBV9 and TRBJ2-1): DSGVTQTPKHLITATGQRVTLRCSPRSGDLSVYWYQQSLDQGLQFLIQYYNGEERAKGNILERFSAQQFPDLHSELNLSSLELGDSALYFCASSVGAGTATNEQFFGPGTRLTVL.

J is TRBJ2-7 and V is TRBV4-1, with D uncertain. CDR3 size: 13 residues. Germline CDR1 MGHRA, CDR2 YSYEKL. Trimming removed 4 bases at V and 0 bases at J, with 7 bases between. The CDR3 reads CASSPQYSYEQYF. The CDR3 bases are TGCGCCAGCAGCCCTCAATACTCCTACGAGCAGTACTTC.

This clonotype was counted only a few times. The chain has TRBV19 and TRBJ2-5; 10 nucleotides agree with TRBD1. The CDR3 consists of 13 residues. Germline V gene data show CDR1 as LNHDA and CDR2 as SQIVND (reference sequence). Losses at the gene ends were 9 bases for V and 4 bases for J; bases not matched to a gene: 5. CDR3 in DNA: TGTGCCAGCGGACGGGACAGGGGAGAGACCCAGTACTTC. As protein: CASGRDRGETQYF.

The chain links TRBV6-1 to TRBJ2-3, with 8 bases matching TRBD2. Germline V CDR1 and CDR2: MNHNS, SASEGT. The CDR3 is 16 amino acids. V shed 3 bases, J shed 5 bases, and the junction held 10 bases outside the gene matches. CDR3 sequence reads: CASSEHGGDPVDTQYF. In DNA form, the CDR3 reads TGTGCCAGCAGTGAGCACGGGGGGGACCCGGTAGATACGCAGTATTTT.

Here the CDR3 DNA reads TGTGCCAGCAGCCTCATAGCGGGAGGGCTAGATACGCAGTATTTT. This translates into CASSLIAGGLDTQYF. The rearrangement joins TRBV7-2 to TRBJ2-3; TRBD2 matches at 11 bases. Per the germline V gene, CDR1 is SGHTA and CDR2 is FQGNSA. The CDR3 covers 15 residues. J lost 5 bases, V lost 5 bases, and 6 bases had no gene match.

V and J are TRBV7-9 and TRBJ1-1; D is ambiguous. The ends were cut back, 2 bases at V and 2 bases at J, with 6 bases in the middle. The CDR3 runs to 13 residues. Germline V gene sequence: CDR1 SEHNR, CDR2 FQNEAQ (reference sequence). CDR3 sequence reads: CASSLSYNTEAFF. As DNA, the CDR3 is TGTGCCAGCAGCTTATCCTACAACACTGAAGCTTTCTTT.

This clonotype has a handful of counts. The V call is TRBV6-1, the J call TRBJ1-6; D possibly corresponds to TRBD1 (5 bases). CDR1 is MNHNS, CDR2 SASEGT, per germline. The CDR3 extends over 14 amino acids. V lost 6 bases and J lost 8, with 14 bases in between. CDR3 protein: CASREAGMDSPLHF. The CDR3 coding sequence is TGTGCCAGCAGGGAGGCAGGGATGGATTCACCCCTCCACTTT.